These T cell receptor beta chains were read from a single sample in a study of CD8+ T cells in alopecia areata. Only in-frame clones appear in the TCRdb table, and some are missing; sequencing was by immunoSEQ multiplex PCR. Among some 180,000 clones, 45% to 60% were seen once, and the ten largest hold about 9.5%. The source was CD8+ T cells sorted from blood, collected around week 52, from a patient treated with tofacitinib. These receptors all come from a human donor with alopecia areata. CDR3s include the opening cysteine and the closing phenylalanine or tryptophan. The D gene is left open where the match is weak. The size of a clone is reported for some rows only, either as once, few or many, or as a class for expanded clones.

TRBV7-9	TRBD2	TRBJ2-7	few	CASSDLDGRVYEQYF	TGTGCCAGCAGCGACCTAGATGGGAGGGTTTACGAGCAGTACTTC
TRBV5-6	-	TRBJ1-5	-	CASSLLSDYSNQPQHF	TGTGCCAGCAGCTTGTTGTCCGACTATAGCAATCAGCCCCAGCATTTT
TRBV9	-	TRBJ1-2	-	CASSPVSGNGYTF	TGTGCCAGCAGCCCCGTGTCGGGGAATGGCTACACCTTC
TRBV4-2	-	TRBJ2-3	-	CASSPSSDTQYF	TGTGCCAGCAGCCCTTCATCAGATACGCAGTATTTT
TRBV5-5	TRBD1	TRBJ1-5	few	CASSWVTGGNQPQHF	TGTGCCAGCAGCTGGGTGACAGGGGGGAATCAGCCCCAGCATTTT
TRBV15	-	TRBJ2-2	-	CATKQGWGTGELFF	TGTGCCACTAAACAGGGTTGGGGCACCGGGGAGCTGTTTTTT
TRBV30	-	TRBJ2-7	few	CAWSVLGSYEQYF	TGTGCCTGGAGTGTATTGGGCTCCTACGAGCAGTACTTC
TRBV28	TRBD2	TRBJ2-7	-	CASKAGAYEQYF	TGTGCCAGCAAGGCGGGAGCCTACGAGCAGTACTTC
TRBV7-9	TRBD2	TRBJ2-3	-	CASSPQRGDTDTQYF	TGTGCCAGCAGCCCACAGCGGGGGGACACAGATACGCAGTATTTT
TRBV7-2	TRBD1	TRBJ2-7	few	CASSLALTGGYEQYF	TGTGCCAGCAGCTTAGCCCTTACAGGGGGCTACGAGCAGTACTTC
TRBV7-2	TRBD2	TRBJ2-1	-	CASSQDGLAGGNEQFF	TGTGCCAGCAGCCAAGATGGCCTAGCGGGGGGCAATGAGCAGTTCTTC
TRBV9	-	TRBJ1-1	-	CASSVGTAGAKNTEAFF	TGTGCCAGCAGCGTAGGGACGGCAGGAGCGAAAAACACTGAAGCTTTCTTT
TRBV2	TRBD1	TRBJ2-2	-	CARTGDRGELFF	TGTGCCAGGACAGGGGATCGCGGGGAGCTGTTTTTT
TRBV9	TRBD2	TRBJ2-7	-	CASSGSGGLDEQYF	TGTGCCAGCAGCGGTAGCGGGGGGCTCGACGAGCAGTACTTC
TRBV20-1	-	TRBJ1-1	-	CSAPTEPEAFF	TGCAGTGCCCCGACGGAACCTGAAGCTTTCTTT
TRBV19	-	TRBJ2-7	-	CASSIDRDYEQYF	TGTGCCAGTAGTATAGATCGAGACTACGAGCAGTACTTC
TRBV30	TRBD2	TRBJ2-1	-	CAWSTPLAGGRDEQFF	TGTGCCTGGAGCACCCCTCTAGCGGGGGGCCGGGATGAGCAGTTCTTC
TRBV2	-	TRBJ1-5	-	CASGDDGGFNQPQHF	TGTGCCAGCGGAGATGACGGGGGGTTTAATCAGCCCCAGCATTTT
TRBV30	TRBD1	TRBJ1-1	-	CAWEQGAGTEAFF	TGTGCCTGGGAACAGGGGGCAGGTACTGAAGCTTTCTTT
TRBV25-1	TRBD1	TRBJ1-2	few	CASSGRTGGTYGYTF	TGTGCCAGCAGTGGAAGGACAGGGGGTACCTATGGCTACACCTTC
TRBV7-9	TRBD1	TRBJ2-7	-	CASTYDRGSGEQYF	TGTGCCAGCACCTACGACAGGGGCTCCGGTGAGCAGTACTTC
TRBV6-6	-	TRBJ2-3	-	CASSYLSDTQYF	TGTGCCAGCAGTTACCTGTCAGATACGCAGTATTTT
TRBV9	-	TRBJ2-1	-	CASSVGRAGWNEQFF	TGTGCCAGCAGCGTAGGGAGGGCCGGCTGGAATGAGCAGTTCTTC
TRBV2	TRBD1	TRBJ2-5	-	CASRRTGEETQYF	TGTGCCAGCAGAAGGACAGGGGAAGAGACCCAGTACTTC
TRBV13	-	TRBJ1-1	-	CATEEGMNTEAFF	TGTGCCACCGAGGAGGGAATGAACACTGAAGCTTTCTTT
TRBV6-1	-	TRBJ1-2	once	CASSEGTYPVYGYTF	TGTGCCAGCAGTGAAGGAACTTATCCGGTCTATGGCTACACCTTC
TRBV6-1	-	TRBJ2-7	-	CATRALRSEQYF	TGTGCCACAAGGGCTTTAAGGAGCGAGCAGTACTTC
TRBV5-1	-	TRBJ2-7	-	CASSWEEDYEQYF	TGCGCCAGCAGCTGGGAGGAAGACTACGAGCAGTACTTC
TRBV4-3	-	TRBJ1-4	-	CASSQEHENEKLFF	TGCGCCAGCAGCCAAGAACATGAAAATGAAAAACTGTTTTTT
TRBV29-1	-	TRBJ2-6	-	CSVVSRAGSWGANVLTF	TGCAGCGTTGTTAGTAGGGCAGGGTCTTGGGGGGCCAACGTCCTGACTTTC
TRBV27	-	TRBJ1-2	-	CASSLSAGPDRDGYTF	TGTGCCAGCAGTTTATCCGCAGGCCCAGACCGGGATGGCTACACCTTC
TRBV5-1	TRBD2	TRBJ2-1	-	CASSPGLAGGPLNEQFF	TGCGCCAGCAGCCCGGGACTAGCGGGGGGGCCGTTGAATGAGCAGTTCTTC
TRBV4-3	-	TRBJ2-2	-	CASSQDGTGELFF	TGCGCCAGCAGCCAAGACGGCACCGGGGAGCTGTTTTTT
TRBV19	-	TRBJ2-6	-	CASTPTSGANVLTF	TGTGCCAGTACCCCAACCTCTGGGGCCAACGTCCTGACTTTC
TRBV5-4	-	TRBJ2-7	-	CASSLAAGQEYF	TGTGCCAGCAGCTTGGCGGCGGGCCAGGAGTACTTC
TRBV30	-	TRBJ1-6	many	CAWTVDSPLHF	TGTGCCTGGACGGTGGATTCACCCCTCCACTTT
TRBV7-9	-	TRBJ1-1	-	CASSFGGEAFF	TGTGCCAGCAGCTTCGGCGGTGAAGCTTTCTTT
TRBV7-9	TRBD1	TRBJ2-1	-	CASSPRGQGEQFF	TGTGCCAGCAGCCCGCGCGGACAGGGTGAGCAGTTCTTC
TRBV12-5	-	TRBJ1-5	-	CASGSTSQHF	TGTGCTAGTGGTTCCACTTCCCAGCATTTT
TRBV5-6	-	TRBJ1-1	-	CASSPSGTEAFF	TGTGCCAGCAGCCCGTCCGGGACAGAAGCTTTCTTT
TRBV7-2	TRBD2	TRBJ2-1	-	CASSLGLAGIYNEQFF	TGTGCCAGCAGCTTAGGGCTAGCGGGGATATACAATGAGCAGTTCTTC
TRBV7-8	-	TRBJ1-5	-	CASSLGYSGALDQPQHF	TGTGCCAGCAGCTTAGGATATTCAGGGGCGTTGGATCAGCCCCAGCATTTT
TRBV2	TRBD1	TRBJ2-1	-	CASSRDRGTDEQFF	TGTGCCAGCTCCAGGGACAGGGGAACCGATGAGCAGTTCTTC
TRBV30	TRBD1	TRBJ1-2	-	CAWLTGNGYTF	TGTGCCTGGTTGACAGGGAATGGCTACACCTTC
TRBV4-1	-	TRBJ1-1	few	CASSQVNTNTEAFF	TGCGCCAGCAGCCAAGTCAATACGAACACTGAAGCTTTCTTT
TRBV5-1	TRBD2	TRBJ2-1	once	CASSLSGTSADEQFF	TGCGCCAGCAGCTTATCCGGGACTAGCGCGGATGAGCAGTTCTTC
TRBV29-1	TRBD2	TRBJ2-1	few	CSVVAGTYNEQFF	TGCAGCGTAGTAGCGGGAACCTACAATGAGCAGTTCTTC
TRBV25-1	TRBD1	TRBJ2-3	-	CASSVRGTNTQYF	TGTGCCAGCAGTGTCAGGGGGACGAATACGCAGTATTTT
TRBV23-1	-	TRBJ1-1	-	CASSQSSTRDRGTMNTEAFF	TGCGCCAGCAGTCAATCTAGTACCAGGGACCGTGGGACCATGAACACTGAAGCTTTCTTT
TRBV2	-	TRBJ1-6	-	CASSEAGQNNSPLHF	TGTGCCAGCAGTGAAGCAGGCCAGAATAATTCACCCCTCCACTTT
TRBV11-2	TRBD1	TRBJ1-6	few	CASSGTGVNSPLHF	TGTGCCAGCAGCGGGACAGGGGTTAATTCACCCCTCCACTTT
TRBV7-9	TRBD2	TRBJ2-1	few	CASRPGLAINNEQFF	TGTGCCAGCAGACCAGGACTAGCGATCAACAATGAGCAGTTCTTC
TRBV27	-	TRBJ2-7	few	CASSVAMHYEQYF	TGTGCCAGCAGCGTCGCGATGCACTACGAGCAGTACTTC
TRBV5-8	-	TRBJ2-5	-	CATDISQYF	TGTGCCACCGACATTTCCCAGTACTTC
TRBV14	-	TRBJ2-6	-	CASSQTDWTAGANVLTF	TGTGCCAGCAGCCAAACCGATTGGACAGCTGGGGCCAACGTCCTGACTTTC
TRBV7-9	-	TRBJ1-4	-	CASSPGTAGEKLFF	TGTGCCAGCAGCCCTGGAACGGCGGGGGAAAAACTGTTTTTT
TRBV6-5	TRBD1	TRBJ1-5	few	CASTPQQGGQPQHF	TGTGCCAGCACCCCTCAGCAGGGGGGTCAGCCCCAGCATTTT